This T cell receptor beta chain was found in a study of cytomegalovirus exposure and HLA in healthy donors. The V and J ends lost 0 bases and 3 bases, in that order; junction bases with no gene match: 5. Germline V gene data show CDR1 as LGHNA and CDR2 as YNFKEQ. This CDR3 is built from 16 residues. The primer mix had 60 Vbeta and 13 Jbeta primers. Only in-frame clones appear in the TCRdb table, and some are missing; sequencing was by immunoSEQ multiplex PCR. The sample holds 90,000 to 100,000 clones, more than 60% seen once. Findings and limits, study-wide: Previously analyzed data showed that most TCR beta V segments were productive at a frequency of about 90% or about 30%. The availability of immune exposure information extended only to CMV serostatus. The authors later linked a missense DCLRE1C variant to TCR beta V- and J-gene trimming. Some V segments, TRBV6-2 and TRBV6-3 among them, were indistinguishable and were therefore excluded.

Turning to this clone: As yet, its antigen is unknown.

V usage is TRBV4-2 and J usage is TRBJ2-3, with 8 bases fitting TRBD2. The sample consisted of PBMCs. This TCR was recovered from a man in his fifties in good health and CMV-seronegative. CDR3 coding DNA: TGTGCCAGCAGCCAAGATCGGGGGGGCGTGACAGATACGCAGTATTTT. Its protein is CASSQDRGGVTDTQYF.